This T cell receptor beta chain was found in a study of T-cell reconstitution after alpha-beta-depleted transplantation in children. There are many counts of this clonotype. What it binds is unknown. Study results and limitations: As was reported, about two months after transplant, alpha-beta T cells came from several hundred expanded graft clones.

Unique molecular identifiers tagged the TCRbeta library. Via MiXCR, TCRdb re-called the PCR reads, giving one row per CDR3 protein. The profile shows hundreds of thousands of distinct CDR3 sequences, roughly 15% of them singletons. Germline-derived CDR1 and CDR2 are SGHTA and FQGNSA. The CDR3 contains 15 residues. The V end was cut by 1 base, the J end by 0 bases, with 10 bases between. Here the sequenced sample was PBMCs, mostly from graft donor cells, taken 360 days after TCRalphabeta/CD19-depleted stem cell transplant. This TCR was sampled from a boy under three years old who had a stem cell transplant for Wiskott-Aldrich syndrome, so the T cells may come from the graft donor. The V and J genes are TRBV7-2 and TRBJ2-7; no firm D call. Here the CDR3 DNA reads TGTGCCAGCAGCTTAGAGGGCGCGGTCTCCTACGAGCAGTACTTC. This encodes CASSLEGAVSYEQYF.